The source of this TCR beta chain is a study of cytomegalovirus exposure and HLA in healthy donors. The CDR3 consists of 17 residues. With 5 bases clipped from V and 8 bases from J, the junction kept 9 bases outside the gene matches. The germline gives CDR1 LNHDA, CDR2 SQIVND (reference sequence). Donors counted as nominally healthy when sampled, yet unrecorded immune exposures were likely. Study-level results: TCR beta sequences reportedly predicted the HLA-A and HLA-B alleles of most subjects accurately. Later analysis identified 16,000 or so TCR beta sequences associated with HLA alleles, using a false discovery rate threshold of 0.05.

Of note for this clone: The antigen is unknown.

Use of 60 Vbeta and 13 Jbeta primers characterized the PCR. The data were produced by immunoSEQ multiplex PCR, yet TCRdb's version contains in-frame clones alone and is incomplete. This sample has around 200,000 clones; 79% occur once, and the top ten carry 1.5% to 2%. The chain joins TRBV19 to TRBJ2-1; 16 nucleotides line up with TRBD2. This receptor was taken from a woman younger than 35 in good health and CMV-seronegative. The sequenced sample was PBMCs. The CDR3 loop reads CASSSGGTSGRAHEQFF. CDR3 nucleotides: TGTGCCAGTAGTTCAGGAGGGACTAGCGGGAGGGCCCATGAGCAGTTCTTC.